These 2 T cell receptor beta chains originate from one sample sequenced in a study of shared clonotypes between healthy human individuals. Data came from immunoSEQ multiplex PCR; TCRdb stores just in-frame clones and leaves some out. The sample includes 2 million to 2.5 million clones, roughly 93% of them seen just once. Sequences were obtained from naive CD4+ T cells from PBMCs. Subset described: CD45RA+ positively selected. The source of these receptors is a man younger than 35 in good health. Some clones in this sample may be carry-over from other donors' samples.

The rearrangement joins TRBV6-6 to TRBJ2-6; no firm D call. The germline CDR1 and CDR2 sequences are MNHNY and SVGAGI (reference sequence). Trimming shortened V by 7 bases and J by 1 base, and 5 bases separated the two germline ends. The CDR3 runs to 13 residues. The CDR3 coding sequence is TGTGCCAGCATGGGATCTGGGGCCAACGTCCTGACTTTC. Translated: CASMGSGANVLTF.

For the CDR3, the DNA is TGTGCCAGTAGTACAGAGTACTCCTACGAGCAGTACTTC. As protein: CASSTEYSYEQYF. The chain links TRBV19 to TRBJ2-7; D gene ambiguous. Germline CDR1 and CDR2: LNHDA and SQIVND (reference sequence). Trimming took off 4 bases at V and 0 bases at J, with 7 bases between the two ends. The CDR3 runs 13 residues.